This T cell receptor beta chain emerged from a study of blood T cells in healthy people across ages. General study results and limits: Any conclusive comparison of naive versus antigen-experienced cells was prevented by using unsorted PBMCs. Versus aged donors, long-lived donors had higher diversity and more naive CD4+ cells.

Alongside a J-beta primer mix, a sample-barcoded 5' primer served in a second PCR lasting about 6 to 12 cycles. TCRdb analysed the 5' RACE reads with MiXCR anew, one entry per CDR3 protein. The repertoire has just over 800,000 distinct CDR3 sequences, 55% to 65% of them found once; the top ten carry roughly 25%. With regard to this clonotype: Its antigen is undetermined.

The source material was blood. This clonotype was sampled from a man under 40 in good health.

In DNA, the CDR3 is TGTGCCACCAGCAGAGTCGAGCGGGGGGGAGACACAGATACGCAGTATTTT. Its translation is CATSRVERGGDTDTQYF. The genes are TRBV15 and TRBJ2-3; 10 nucleotides line up with TRBD2. With 1 base clipped from V and 2 bases from J, the junction kept 6 bases outside the gene matches. The CDR3 contains 17 residues. In germline, CDR1 is LNHNV, CDR2 YYDKDF (reference sequence).